Sequencing of this T cell receptor (beta chain) was carried out in a study of PD-1 blockade in classical Hodgkin lymphoma (dated by TCRdb to the early 2020s). Regarding the research as a whole: Nivolumab dosing was 3 mg/kg intravenously every 2 weeks, continuing until either disease progression or unacceptable toxicity. A peripheral blood immune signature of response to PD-1 blockade in classical Hodgkin lymphoma was defined using TCR beta sequencing and CyTOF. General conclusions and limits of the study: CD4+ but not CD8+ TCR diversity rose significantly by C4D1 (p=0.0027 vs p=0.16), most apparent in complete responders (p=0.02). Baseline diversity similar to that of newly diagnosed patients was observed in trial patients achieving complete response, whereas significantly lower diversity was observed in partial responders and progressors. Lower diversity was seen in patients whose nivolumab began less than 1 year after ASCT, and these patients were left out of later analyses so that immune reconstitution would not confound the results. The study covered only a single clinical trial cohort, and the causes of the repertoire differences, possibly disease activity or prior therapy, were still not defined. Baseline TCR diversity was reported to be lower in newly diagnosed patients than in healthy donors, and even lower in relapsed/refractory patients.

What this sample's time point label stands for: cycle 2 day 1 (C2D1) of nivolumab. Every trial patient had relapsed after autologous stem cell transplantation, and cohorts A, B and C differed in prior brentuximab vedotin exposure. The trial cohort included 50 to 70 patients with relapsed/refractory classical Hodgkin lymphoma, and each patient had a best overall response of complete response, partial response or progressive disease. Trial patients were treated with single-agent nivolumab in the multi-cohort phase II CheckMate 205 trial. An independent review committee assessed best overall response by applying the 2007 International Working Group response criteria. Trial PBMCs were obtained immediately prior to nivolumab initiation (C1D1) and on therapy at cycle 2 day 1 and cycle 4 day 1. Peripheral blood was collected in 8 mL Vacutainer Cell Preparation Tubes, from which PBMCs were isolated by centrifugation and then cryopreserved.

CDR1 MNHNS and CDR2 SASEGT were looked up in the germline V gene. The CDR3, cysteine through phenylalanine, is 15 amino acids long. The DNA shown is the 45-base CDR3, in frame from base 1. V drops 7 bases and J drops 3 bases, leaving 16 bases in between. With respect to this clone: Its antigen target is currently unknown. No much larger clone is present one base from it, and per-base qualities are unavailable.

The Qiagen DNeasy kit was used to extract genomic DNA both from unsorted PBMCs and from the negatively selected CD4+ and CD8+ fractions. Amplification of TCR beta CDR3 regions was done by immunoSEQ multiplex PCR with primers that anneal to V and J segments. A synthetic immune receptor repertoire was used to minimize amplification bias, and any remaining bias was removed computationally after sequencing. For the original study's pipeline: Custom Python scripts were used to quantify repertoire diversity as the Shannon entropy index. The unsorted, CD4+ and CD8+ repertoires were each analyzed separately, with the exception of combined analyses, where CD4+ and CD8+ sequences were merged in silico. Clonal expansion was defined as a frequency increase of at least 2-fold after treatment compared with C1D1, and clones undetected at baseline were assigned a pseudocount of 0.5. Singleton clones were defined as clones with 0 or 1 copy at C1D1, and non-singleton clones were defined as clones with 2 or more copies. By matching protein sequences in sorted samples from the same patient, clones expanded in unsorted samples were annotated as CD4+, CD8+ or unknown. Wilcoxon tests on paired samples were used to test diversity changes from C1D1 to C4D1. The table was pulled from immuneACCESS by TCRdb, which kept in-frame rearrangements only. Such tables lose some clones; where checked, under half of the loss comes from unresolved V genes, and the rest has no known cause. D and trimming were read from the DNA, whereas the V and J calls and clone size are those reported in that table. The sample contains about 17,000 clones, over 80% of them found a single time. The ten largest clones add up to roughly 27% of the sample.

The starting material was peripheral blood mononuclear cells (PBMCs), obtained before the second cycle of nivolumab. This TCR derives from a human donor with classical Hodgkin lymphoma. Here the chain combines TRBV6-1 and TRBJ1-3; TRBD1 could be the D gene, as 5 bases match. At the DNA level, the sequence is TGTGCCAGCAAGGGTGGGGCCGTGGTTGGAAACACCATATATTTT. It codes for CASKGGAVVGNTIYF.